The sequence of this T cell receptor (beta chain) was determined in a study of beta chain features in type 1 diabetes. Study outcomes and limitations: Across all four CD4+ subsets, people with type 1 diabetes showed modestly shorter TCRB CDR3s. Compared to healthy donors, patients appeared to have naive, central memory and Treg TCRB repertoires that were more alike.

The germline V and J ends were trimmed by 8 bases and 0 bases, with 14 bases remaining between them. Germline V gene sequence: CDR1 GTSNPN, CDR2 SVGIG (reference sequence). The CDR3 sequence is 13 residues long. The authors reverse transcribed all of the isolated RNA, so sequencing captured expressed TCRB transcripts. Produced via immunoSEQ multiplex PCR; TCRdb's table is partial and in-frame only. The profile shows 430,000 or so clones, approximately 10% of them singletons. A word on this clone: Its antigen is unknown.

Markers CD45RO/CCR7/CD25/CD127/CD95/CD27 served to sort CD4+ naive, central memory, regulatory and stem cell-like memory cells. The sequence was obtained from a young woman in good health. The V call is TRBV30, the J call TRBJ2-7; possibly TRBD1 for D (5 bases). Sequenced material: naive CD4+ T cells from blood. The CDR3 coding sequence is TGTGCCCGCGACAGCCCTAGCTCCTACGAGCAGTACTTC. Its translation is CARDSPSSYEQYF.